These 32 T cell receptor beta chains came from one sample sequenced in a study of T cell repertoires in cytomegalovirus infection. TCRdb reanalysed the reads using MiXCR and keeps one entry per CDR3 protein. Among under 150,000 distinct CDR3 sequences listed, about 33% were seen once. Their target antigens are unknown. The sample in question was CD8+ T cells from cultured PBMCs, obtained from culture after CMV antigen stimulation. The receptors stem from a human donor in good health (CMV status not recorded). Some clones in this sample may be carry-over from other donors' samples.

The chain uses TRBV19 and TRBJ2-7, with 10 bases lining up with TRBD1. Trimming took 6 bases from V and 4 from J; bases not matched to a gene: 9. This CDR3 has 15 residues. Germline V CDR1 and CDR2: LNHDA, SQIVND (reference sequence). Here the CDR3 DNA reads TGTGCCAGTAGCACGACAGGGGGCGATTGGTACGAGCAGTACTTC. Amino acid sequence: CASSTTGGDWYEQYF.

This clonotype was seen a handful of times. This chain links TRBV14 with TRBJ2-1; TRBD2 matches at 8 bases. Trimming took 0 bases from V and 2 from J; bases not matched to a gene: 6. The CDR3 sequence is 17 residues long. Germline CDR1 reads SGHDN; CDR2 reads FVKESK. CDR3 DNA sequence: TGTGCCAGCAGCCAAGATTTCGAGCGGGGGACCTACAATGAGCAGTTCTTC. Encoded protein: CASSQDFERGTYNEQFF.

This clonotype turned up a few times. The CDR3 protein is CASSQGTGELFF. The CDR3 region has the DNA TGCGCCAGCAGCCAAGGCACCGGGGAGCTGTTTTTT. This chain joins TRBV4-1 and TRBJ2-2, with unresolved D. Trimming left V 1 base short and J 4 bases short, with 1 base between. The germline V gene encodes CDR1 MGHRA and CDR2 YSYEKL. This CDR3 is built from 12 residues.

This clonotype has at least ten counts. The chain uses TRBV28 and TRBJ1-5; TRBD1 might be the D (5 bases). The CDR3 is 14 residues long. V lost 7 bases, J lost 3 bases, and 13 bases lay in between. Germline V CDR1 and CDR2: MDHEN, SYDVKM. The DNA for the CDR3 is TGTGCCAGCACTCTTAGGGGCTTCAATCAGCCCCAGCATTTT. Protein product: CASTLRGFNQPQHF. Complete variable domain (other parts from reference TRBV28 and TRBJ1-5): DVKVTQSSRYLVKRTGEKVFLECVQDMDHENMFWYRQDPGLGLRLIYFSYDVKMKEKGDIPEGYSVSREKKERFSLILESASTNQTSMYLCASTLRGFNQPQHFGDGTRLSIL.

This clonotype was detected ten times or more. The CDR3 region is CASSPNAAQETQYF. The CDR3 nucleotides read TGTGCCAGCAGTCCGAATGCAGCCCAAGAGACCCAGTACTTC. The chain has TRBV12-3 or TRBV12-4 and TRBJ2-5; D gene unclear. The V and J ends lost 5 bases and 1 base respectively, with 11 bases between them. There are 14 residues in the CDR3.

The J gene is TRBJ1-1, the V gene TRBV4-1, with unresolved D. With 0 bases removed from V and 1 base from J, the gap between germline ends came to 18 bases. The germline gives CDR1 MGHRA, CDR2 YSYEKL. This CDR3 contains 18 residues. Written as DNA, the CDR3 is TGCGCCAGCAGCCAAGATCCGGCAGGCCTGCACCCGAACACTGAAGCTTTCTTT. Residues: CASSQDPAGLHPNTEAFF.

This clonotype came up a few times. V and J are TRBV6-1 and TRBJ1-5; 9 nucleotides agree with TRBD1. This CDR3 comprises 14 residues. With V trimmed by 8 bases and J by 3 bases, 5 bases remained unmatched. CDR1 MNHNS and CDR2 SASEGT come from the germline V gene. The CDR3 nucleotides are TGTGCCAGCCTGGACAGGGGATACAATCAGCCCCAGCATTTT. It encodes CASLDRGYNQPQHF.

The V gene is TRBV7-6, the J gene TRBJ1-2; D not certain. The CDR3 is 12 amino acids. The V end was cut by 9 bases, the J end by 8 bases, with 16 bases between. CDR1 and CDR2 from the germline V gene are SGHVS and FNYEAQ. This CDR3 is CASRGALLGYTF. CDR3 nucleotides: TGTGCCAGTCGGGGAGCACTTCTCGGCTACACCTTC.

The chain links TRBV20-1 to TRBJ1-5, with D perhaps matching TRBD1 (5 bases). This CDR3 contains 14 residues. Trimming removed 5 bases at V and 3 bases at J, with 14 bases between. CDR1 and CDR2 (germline): DFQATT, SNEGSKA (reference sequence). The DNA of the CDR3 is TGCAGTGCTGGCCCGGGGGGAACCAATCAGCCCCAGCATTTT. It translates to CSAGPGGTNQPQHF.

Many counts were recorded for this clonotype. J is TRBJ2-7 and V is TRBV2, with a tentative D call TRBD2 (6 bases). This CDR3 has 15 amino acids. CDR1 is SNHLY and CDR2 is FYNNEI in the germline V gene. The germline V and J ends were trimmed by 4 bases and 0 bases, with 13 bases remaining between them. CDR3 nucleotide sequence: TGTGCCAGCAGTGTACCGACTAGAAGCTCCTACGAGCAGTACTTC. As protein: CASSVPTRSSYEQYF.

The table lists this clonotype with a few counts. The rearrangement uses TRBV2 and TRBJ2-3, with 10 bases aligning to TRBD1. The CDR3 has 15 residues. CDR1 and CDR2 (germline): SNHLY, FYNNEI. Trimming at V came to 5 bases and at J to 4 bases, leaving 6 bases not matched to a gene. CDR3 nucleotides: TGTGCCAGCAGTTCGATCGGACAGGGGGCAGATACGCAGTATTTT. Its translation is CASSSIGQGADTQYF.

This sequence joins TRBV3-1 and TRBJ2-5; D gene ambiguous. V was clipped by 5 bases and J by 3 bases, with 13 bases between them. The germline V gene encodes CDR1 LGHDT and CDR2 YNNKEL (reference sequence). The CDR3 totals 14 residues. The CDR3 DNA reads as TGTGCCAGCAGCGAGAGTACAAACGAAGAGACCCAGTACTTC. It yields the protein CASSESTNEETQYF.

The chain employs TRBV12-3 or TRBV12-4 and TRBJ2-3; D may correspond to TRBD1 or TRBD2 (5 bases each). Deletions cut 3 bases from V and 2 bases from J, with 12 bases between. This CDR3 contains 15 residues. CDR3 DNA: TGTGCCAGCAGTTTCGGGACCAGGGCCACAGATACGCAGTATTTT. Translation gives CASSFGTRATDTQYF.

This clonotype was seen only a few times. The chain carries TRBV27 and TRBJ2-1, with D possibly being TRBD1 or TRBD2 (7 bases each). The CDR3 spans 16 residues. Trimming took 7 bases from V and 7 from J, leaving 23 bases between them. Germline V gives CDR1 MNHEY, CDR2 SMNVEV (reference sequence). This CDR3 is CASNGGGGGFWNEQFF. CDR3 bases: TGTGCCAGCAATGGAGGGGGCGGGGGTTTTTGGAATGAGCAGTTCTTC.

V gene TRBV6-6 combines with J gene TRBJ1-5, with D hard to call. Trimming stripped 1 base from V and 4 bases from J, with 8 bases between. Germline V gene data show CDR1 as MNHNY and CDR2 as SVGAGI (reference sequence). The CDR3 is 14 amino acids. This chain's CDR3 is CASSYLETNQPQHF. The CDR3, as DNA: TGTGCCAGCAGTTACTTGGAGACAAATCAGCCCCAGCATTTT.

By its share, this clonotype is medium-sized. The V gene is TRBV12-3 or TRBV12-4, the J gene TRBJ2-1; no clear D gene. The CDR3 contains 16 residues. Trimming stripped 2 bases from V and 2 bases from J, with 13 bases between. The chain's CDR3 is CASSLMAPPPYNEQFF. CDR3 nucleotides: TGTGCCAGCAGTTTAATGGCTCCTCCACCCTACAATGAGCAGTTCTTC.

The chain joins TRBV12-3 or TRBV12-4 to TRBJ2-5; no clear D. With 3 bases removed from V and 3 bases from J, the gap between germline ends came to 8 bases. The CDR3 loop spans 13 amino acids. CDR3 nucleotide sequence: TGTGCCAGCAGTTTGCCGACGGAAGAGACCCAGTACTTC. This gives the protein CASSLPTEETQYF.

This clonotype was recorded many times. At one of its ends the junction is not consistent with the germline gene, which may arise from a read error. The chain has TRBV7-9 and TRBJ1-1; TRBD1 matches 12 bases. The germline V gene has CDR1 SEHNR and CDR2 FQNEAQ (reference sequence). CDR3 length equals 14 residues. In nucleotides, the CDR3 is TGTGCCAGCACCTTAACGGGACAGGGGGCCGAAGCTTTCTTT. This translates into CASTLTGQGAEAFF.

This clonotype has at least ten counts. The gene calls are TRBV5-1 and TRBJ2-7; TRBD1 matches 9 bases. The V gene end was trimmed by 4 bases and the J gene end by 5 bases; junction bases not matched to a gene: 7. CDR1 SGHRS and CDR2 YFSETQ come from the germline V gene. This CDR3 has 14 residues. For the CDR3, the DNA is TGCGCCAGCAGCCTGGGACAGGGAGTCGACGAGCAGTACTTC. Translated: CASSLGQGVDEQYF.

This clonotype was seen a few times. The genes are TRBV5-4 and TRBJ2-7, with 9 positions matching TRBD1. In germline, CDR1 is SGHNT, CDR2 YYREEE (reference sequence). The J segment lost 5 bases and the V segment lost 2 bases, leaving 5 bases of the junction unmatched. The CDR3 contains 14 residues. This CDR3 is CASSFRDRVHEQYF. CDR3 coding DNA: TGTGCCAGCAGCTTCCGGGACAGGGTTCACGAGCAGTACTTC.

This clonotype has just a few counts. The chain combines TRBV7-6 with TRBJ2-1; no definite D call. V lost 4 bases, J lost 8 bases, and 12 bases lay in between. CDR1 SGHVS and CDR2 FNYEAQ come from the germline V gene. The CDR3 extends over 13 amino acids. CDR3 in DNA: TGTGCCAGCAGCTCTATCTTAGCCGATGAGCAGTTCTTC. Residues: CASSSILADEQFF.

V usage is TRBV19 and J usage is TRBJ1-5; no clear D gene. The germline CDR1 and CDR2 sequences are LNHDA and SQIVND (reference sequence). The CDR3 length is 17 residues. The V gene lost 0 bases and the J gene lost 0 bases, with 12 bases spanning the gap. CDR3 sequence (DNA): TGTGCCAGTAGTATAGATTACCGGTTATATAGCAATCAGCCCCAGCATTTT. Translation: CASSIDYRLYSNQPQHF.

V usage is TRBV15 and J usage is TRBJ2-2, with 7 nucleotides matching TRBD1. The trim removed 5 bases at V and 6 bases at J, leaving 9 bases unmatched. CDR3 size: 15 residues. Looked up from germline, CDR1 is LNHNV and CDR2 is YYDKDF (reference sequence). CDR3 sequence reads: CATSPTGSSSGELFF. As DNA, the CDR3 is TGTGCCACCAGCCCGACAGGGAGTTCTTCCGGGGAGCTGTTTTTT.

This clonotype was picked up a small number of times. The chain uses TRBV7-6 and TRBJ1-1; D is perhaps TRBD1 (5 bases). The germline CDR1 and CDR2 sequences are SGHVS and FNYEAQ. The CDR3 spans 14 residues. V lost 1 base and J 5 bases, leaving 11 bases between the germline ends. In DNA, the CDR3 is TGTGCCAGCAGCTTAGATGGGGGAACTACTGAAGCTTTCTTT. Translated, it gives CASSLDGGTTEAFF.

This clonotype came up many times. The chain uses TRBV7-8 and TRBJ2-7, with no clear D. The V gene lost 1 base and the J gene lost 1 base, with 8 bases spanning the gap. The CDR3 contains 14 residues. CDR1 is SGHVS, CDR2 FQNEAQ, per germline. DNA of the CDR3: TGTGCCAGCAGCTTAGTAGGCGGATCCTACGAGCAGTACTTC. It is translated as CASSLVGGSYEQYF. Drawing the rest from reference TRBV7-8 and TRBJ2-7, the complete variable domain is GAGVSQSPRYKVAKRGQDVALRCDPISGHVSLFWYQQALGQGPEFLTYFQNEAQLDKSGLPSDRFFAERPEGSVSTLKIQRTQQEDSAVYLCASSLVGGSYEQYFGPGTRLTVT.

This clonotype was seen a handful of times. This chain joins TRBV28 and TRBJ1-1; no reliable D call. V shed 8 bases and J shed 5 bases, with 15 bases lying between them. Germline-derived CDR1 and CDR2 are MDHEN and SYDVKM. CDR3 length: 13 residues. CDR3: CASGIPQRTEAFF. In nucleotides, the CDR3 is TGTGCCAGCGGGATTCCACAGCGGACTGAAGCTTTCTTT.

This rearrangement joins TRBV10-3 to TRBJ1-5; tentatively, D is TRBD1 (6 bases). Trimming removed 9 bases from V and 10 bases from J, with 16 bases in between. CDR1 is ENHRY, CDR2 SYGVKD, per germline. The CDR3 spans 12 residues. In DNA, the CDR3 is TGTGCCATTAACAGGGAGACGGAACCCCAGCATTTT. It is translated as CAINRETEPQHF.

The CDR3 nucleotides read TGTGCCAGCAGCTTACTCTACAGGGCGTCCTACGAGCAGTACTTC. Amino acids: CASSLLYRASYEQYF. The rearrangement joins TRBV11-2 to TRBJ2-7; D might be TRBD1 (6 bases). CDR1 is SGHAT and CDR2 is FQNNGV in the germline V gene. The CDR3 extends over 15 amino acids. V was clipped by 2 bases and J by 1 base, with 12 bases between them. Combining the CDR3 with reference TRBV11-2 and TRBJ2-7 gives the whole variable domain EAGVAQSPRYKIIEKRQSVAFWCNPISGHATLYWYQQILGQGPKLLIQFQNNGVVDDSQLPKDRFSAERLKGVDSTLKIQPAKLEDSAVYLCASSLLYRASYEQYFGPGTRLTVT.

Only a few counts were recorded for this clonotype. The chain joins TRBV7-4 to TRBJ1-1; D not resolved. The germline CDR1 and CDR2 sequences are SGHVT and SQSDAQ. Trimming pared 0 bases from V and 2 bases from J, leaving 13 bases between. There are 16 residues in the CDR3. CDR3 in amino acids: CASSLANYKRNTEAFF. The CDR3 DNA follows: TGTGCCAGCAGCTTAGCGAACTATAAACGTAACACTGAAGCTTTCTTT. Supplemented by reference TRBV7-4 and TRBJ1-1, the full variable domain reads GAGVSQSPRYKVAKRGRDVALRCDSISGHVTLYWYRQTLGQGSEVLTYSQSDAQRDKSGRPSGRFSAERPERSVSTLKIQRTEQGDSAVYLCASSLANYKRNTEAFFGQGTRLTVV.

The sample holds a few counts of this clonotype. J is TRBJ1-3 and V is TRBV7-2, with a tentative D call TRBD1 (5 bases). Germline V gene sequence: CDR1 SGHTA, CDR2 FQGNSA. This CDR3 is built from 17 residues. Trimming cost V 1 base and J 0 bases, with 13 bases left between them. CDR3 nucleotide sequence: TGTGCCAGCAGCTTAGAGACAGCCGCATTCTCTGGAAACACCATATATTTT. This encodes CASSLETAAFSGNTIYF.

V usage is TRBV27 and J usage is TRBJ2-7, with 8 bases matching TRBD2. The CDR3 length is 13 residues. After removal of 5 bases from V and 0 bases from J, the junction contained 0 bases not matched to a gene. Germline V gene data show CDR1 as MNHEY and CDR2 as SMNVEV (reference sequence). CDR3 nucleotides: TGTGCCAGCAGTCTAGCGGGCTCCTACGAGCAGTACTTC. Translated, it gives CASSLAGSYEQYF.

This clonotype has just a few counts. V is TRBV5-8 and J is TRBJ2-7; perhaps TRBD2 as D (5 bases). The CDR3 totals 16 residues. Germline CDR1 SGHTS, CDR2 YDEGEE. V was trimmed by 4 bases and J by 1 base, leaving 18 bases between them. CDR3 region: CASSPPEAQPSYEQYF. DNA for the CDR3: TGTGCCAGCAGCCCCCCGGAGGCACAGCCTTCCTACGAGCAGTACTTC. Using reference TRBV5-8 and TRBJ2-7 for the parts outside the CDR3, the full variable domain is EAGVTQSPTHLIKTRGQQATLRCSPISGHTSVYWYQQALGLGLQFLLWYDEGEERNRGNFPPRFSGRQFPNYSSELNVNALELEDSALYLCASSPPEAQPSYEQYFGPGTRLTVT.